Following are 21 T cell receptor beta chains from one sample sequenced in a study of blood T cell repertoires in COVID-19. The method was immunoSEQ multiplex PCR; TCRdb's version includes in-frame clones alone and lacks a portion of them. The data hold more than 200,000 clones, with about 85% observed a single time. The source material was PBMCs or T cells enriched from blood (not recorded which). The origin of the receptors is a woman in her 30s with acute COVID-19.

V is TRBV4-1 and J is TRBJ1-6; no definite D call. CDR1 is MGHRA, CDR2 YSYEKL, per germline. The length of the CDR3 is 16 residues. Trimming took off 0 bases at V and 10 bases at J, with 16 bases between the two ends. The CDR3 is CASSQDTRNWASPLHF. CDR3 nucleotide sequence: TGCGCCAGCAGCCAAGATACCCGCAATTGGGCCTCACCCCTCCACTTT.

The V and J genes are TRBV27 and TRBJ2-6, with 8 bases identical to TRBD1. Per germline, CDR1 MNHEY and CDR2 SMNVEV (reference sequence). Trimming at V came to 4 bases and at J to 0 bases, leaving 8 bases not matched to a gene. The CDR3 runs 18 residues. CDR3 DNA: TGTGCCAGCAGTTCCTCAGGGGGCTTAGGCTCTGGGGCCAACGTCCTGACTTTC. Its protein product is CASSSSGGLGSGANVLTF.

This clone was seen once. V and J are TRBV27 and TRBJ2-3, with 11 positions matching TRBD2. CDR3 length equals 14 residues. The V segment lost 7 bases and the J segment 4 bases; nucleotides outside the gene matches: 4. In germline, CDR1 is MNHEY, CDR2 SMNVEV (reference sequence). CDR3 sequence reads: CASKLAGGSDTQYF. In DNA, the CDR3 is TGTGCCAGCAAATTAGCGGGAGGGTCAGATACGCAGTATTTT.

The chain combines TRBV18 with TRBJ1-5; a weak D match, TRBD1 (6 bases). Trimming pared 3 bases from V and 4 bases from J, leaving 16 bases between. Germline V gene lookup returns CDR1 KGHSH and CDR2 LQKENI. CDR3 length: 16 residues. CDR3 in DNA: TGTGCCAGCTCACCGTCCTCCAGGGGATCTAATCAGCCCCAGCATTTT. Its translation: CASSPSSRGSNQPQHF.

This clone was picked up a small number of times. DNA of the CDR3: TGTGCCAGCTCACGAGGGGGAAACACTGAAGCTTTCTTT. It encodes CASSRGGNTEAFF. This chain links TRBV18 with TRBJ1-1; possibly TRBD1 for D (6 bases). Trimming left V 4 bases short and J 2 bases short, with 8 bases between. Germline V lookup: CDR1 KGHSH, CDR2 LQKENI. The CDR3 covers 13 residues.

The chain uses TRBV9 and TRBJ2-1; D is unclear. Trimming removed 3 bases at V and 6 bases at J, with 19 bases between. There are 16 residues in the CDR3. Germline CDR1 reads SGDLS; CDR2 reads YYNGEE. The CDR3: CASSAPTGQSFNEQFF. The DNA of the CDR3 is TGTGCCAGCAGCGCTCCTACTGGGCAAAGTTTCAATGAGCAGTTCTTC.

The chain links TRBV3-1 (or the pseudogene TRBV3-2) to TRBJ2-7; 7 bases are a match to TRBD1. Germline CDR1 and CDR2: LGHDT and YNNKEL (reference sequence). CDR3 length: 16 amino acids. J was trimmed by 2 bases and V by 0 bases; bases with no gene match: 7. The CDR3 DNA follows: TGTGCCAGCAGCCAAGAAGCCCGACAGGGACCCTACGAGCAGTACTTC. Amino acids: CASSQEARQGPYEQYF.

The chain links TRBV5-1 to TRBJ2-3; D may be TRBD2 (5 bases). Germline V gives CDR1 SGHRS, CDR2 YFSETQ. Trimming removed 0 bases at V and 0 bases at J, with 11 bases between. This CDR3 is 16 amino acids long. The CDR3 here is CASSLVLSVSTDTQYF. CDR3 in DNA: TGCGCCAGCAGCTTGGTCCTTAGCGTTAGCACAGATACGCAGTATTTT.

The chain combines TRBV5-4 with TRBJ2-1; possibly TRBD2 for D (5 bases). The germline V gene has CDR1 SGHNT and CDR2 YYREEE (reference sequence). This CDR3 has 15 residues. Trimming stripped 0 bases from V and 2 bases from J, with 9 bases between. Written as DNA, the CDR3 is TGTGCCAGCAGCTTGGTTGGGGAGCCCTACAATGAGCAGTTCTTC. Its translation: CASSLVGEPYNEQFF.

This clone was picked up one time. The rearrangement joins TRBV6-5 to TRBJ1-2; a possible D gene is TRBD1 (5 bases). The CDR3 length is 12 residues. V was pared by 6 bases and J by 8 bases, with 13 bases between. Per germline, CDR1 MNHEY and CDR2 SVGAGI. DNA of the CDR3: TGTGCCAGCAGATTAAGGGGTGGAGGCTACACCTTC. This codes for CASRLRGGGYTF.

The chain combines TRBV29-1 with TRBJ2-7, with 10 nucleotides matching TRBD1. Germline-derived CDR1 and CDR2 are SQVTM and ANQGSEA. The J segment lost 2 bases and the V segment lost 6 bases, leaving 4 bases of the junction unmatched. The length of the CDR3 is 13 residues. DNA of the CDR3: TGCAGCGTACCCGGGACAGGGGCCTACGAGCAGTACTTC. It translates to CSVPGTGAYEQYF.

The chain employs TRBV18 and TRBJ1-1; D is unclear. This CDR3 is 17 amino acids long. CDR1 KGHSH and CDR2 LQKENI come from the germline V gene. V lost 1 base and J 0 bases, leaving 15 bases between the germline ends. CDR3 sequence reads: CASSPQSLIAMNTEAFF. The CDR3 DNA reads as TGTGCCAGCTCACCACAATCATTGATAGCGATGAACACTGAAGCTTTCTTT. Based on the CDR3 plus reference TRBV18 and TRBJ1-1, the full variable domain is NAGVMQNPRHLVRRRGQEARLRCSPMKGHSHVYWYRQLPEEGLKFMVYLQKENIIDESGMPKERFSAEFPKEGPSILRIQQVVRGDSAAYFCASSPQSLIAMNTEAFFGQGTRLTVV.

The chain is built from TRBV5-8 and TRBJ2-5, with 7 bases that match TRBD2. CDR3 length equals 17 residues. The V segment lost 0 bases and the J segment 1 base; nucleotides outside the gene matches: 9. The germline V gene encodes CDR1 SGHTS and CDR2 YDEGEE. CDR3: CASSLGGGRGRQETQYF. The CDR3 DNA reads as TGTGCCAGCAGCTTGGGGGGGGGAAGAGGTCGCCAAGAGACCCAGTACTTC.

The genes are TRBV19 and TRBJ2-4; TRBD1 matches at 9 bases. Germline CDR1 reads LNHDA; CDR2 reads SQIVND (reference sequence). CDR3 length: 20 residues. V was pared by 3 bases and J by 0 bases, with 15 bases of the junction left unmatched. The CDR3 sequence: CASSIKPRQGVTSAKNIQYF. The CDR3 nucleotides read TGTGCCAGTAGTATTAAGCCCAGACAGGGGGTGACTTCAGCCAAAAACATTCAGTACTTC. The complete variable domain, with remaining parts taken from reference TRBV19 and TRBJ2-4, reads DGGITQSPKYLFRKEGQNVTLSCEQNLNHDAMYWYRQDPGQGLRLIYYSQIVNDFQKGDIAEGYSVSREKKESFPLTVTSAQKNPTAFYLCASSIKPRQGVTSAKNIQYFGAGTRLSVL.

V usage is TRBV28 and J usage is TRBJ1-4; 8 bases are shared with TRBD1. Trimming cost V 5 bases and J 8 bases; bases outside gene matches: 4. The germline V gene has CDR1 MDHEN and CDR2 SYDVKM. CDR3 length: 13 residues. The CDR3 DNA reads as TGTGCCAGCAGTCGGGACAGGATGGAAAAACTGTTTTTT. Amino acids: CASSRDRMEKLFF. Full variable domain (missing parts from reference TRBV28 and TRBJ1-4): DVKVTQSSRYLVKRTGEKVFLECVQDMDHENMFWYRQDPGLGLRLIYFSYDVKMKEKGDIPEGYSVSREKKERFSLILESASTNQTSMYLCASSRDRMEKLFFGSGTQLSVL.

The chain recombines TRBV10-3 with TRBJ1-6, with a tentative D call TRBD1 (6 bases). The CDR3 is made up of 14 amino acids. V lost 7 bases and J 6 bases, leaving 13 bases between the germline ends. Germline loops: CDR1 ENHRY, CDR2 SYGVKD. CDR3 in amino acids: CAINTGTFNSPLHF. For the CDR3, the DNA is TGTGCCATCAATACAGGGACGTTTAATTCACCCCTCCACTTT.

This clone was found once. The chain carries TRBV13 and TRBJ2-5; TRBD2 matches 7 bases. Germline V gene sequence: CDR1 PRHDT, CDR2 FYEKMQ (reference sequence). With 5 bases clipped from V and 3 bases from J, the junction kept 3 bases outside the gene matches. This CDR3 spans 13 amino acids. CDR3 residues: CASSLGGEETQYF. DNA for the CDR3: TGTGCCAGCAGCCTGGGGGGGGAAGAGACCCAGTACTTC.

The CDR3 spells CASSIGALNTEAFF. The CDR3 coding sequence is TGTGCCAGCAGTATTGGGGCGCTCAACACTGAAGCTTTCTTT. The chain has TRBV27 and TRBJ1-1, with D tentatively TRBD1 (5 bases). The CDR3 consists of 14 residues. V was cut by 5 bases and J by 2 bases, with 12 bases left in between. Looked up from germline, CDR1 is MNHEY and CDR2 is SMNVEV (reference sequence).

This clone was detected a few times. This sequence joins TRBV27 and TRBJ2-5; TRBD1 is a possible D gene (5 bases). The CDR3 has 14 residues. The germline gives CDR1 MNHEY, CDR2 SMNVEV (reference sequence). The germline V and J ends were trimmed by 2 bases and 4 bases, with 11 bases remaining between them. The CDR3 region has the DNA TGTGCCAGCAGTTTACGGGCAGGGCGAGAGACCCAGTACTTC. Its protein product is CASSLRAGRETQYF.

This sequence joins TRBV7-2 and TRBJ1-2, with 8 bases that match TRBD1. This CDR3 contains 15 residues. The V segment lost 5 bases and the J segment 6 bases; nucleotides outside the gene matches: 11. The germline gives CDR1 SGHTA, CDR2 FQGNSA. Written as DNA, the CDR3 is TGTGCCAGCAGCCATCGCGACAGGGGAGAGAATGGCTACACCTTC. Its translation: CASSHRDRGENGYTF.

The chain recombines TRBV12-5 with TRBJ1-5, with D perhaps matching TRBD1 (6 bases). V lost 1 base to trimming and J lost 5 bases, with 15 bases between them. The CDR3 length is 16 residues. Germline lookup yields CDR1 LGHNT and CDR2 FRNRAP. CDR3 amino acids: CASGLARTAKDQPQHF. The CDR3 nucleotides read TGTGCTAGTGGTTTGGCCCGGACAGCCAAGGATCAGCCCCAGCATTTT.